One and the same sample provided the 2 T cell receptor beta chains below, sequenced in a study of regulatory T cells in long-lasting Graves disease (dated by TCRdb to about 2021). Library generation was performed with multiplex PCR. TCRdb lists the instrument as Illumina HiSeq 4000. TCR beta libraries were built with iRepertoire HTBI primers and Arm-PCR amplification of CDR3 regions. Using fastp trimming at Q25 and MiXCR clonotype assembly, TCRdb reanalyzed the public sequencing data and kept in-frame beta chains. All rows with the same CDR3 protein become a single entry with the most common DNA and genes. For this sample the table gives under 500,000 distinct CDR3 sequences, of which less than 20% were detected only once. Of the sample, around 11% falls within the top ten clones. In the paper's terms, the time point label means: newly diagnosed GD, antithyroid drugs for less than 3 months. For both TCR sequencing and RNA sequencing, RNA was extracted from PBMCs in TRIzol.

These same records also appear under a second study, on T cells in Graves' hyperthyroidism and ophthalmopathy.

The input for sequencing was peripheral blood mononuclear cells (PBMCs), taken at new diagnosis, from a patient treated with antithyroid drugs. Receptors were obtained from a woman aged 25 to 39 with Graves disease. Donor details come from another sample of the same person, matched by shared clones.

The rearrangement joins TRBV24-1 to TRBJ2-2; D is undetermined. The CDR3 contains 15 residues. The ends were cut back, 0 bases at V and 1 base at J, with 5 bases in the middle. Germline V gene data show CDR1 as KGHDR and CDR2 as SFDVKD. The chain's CDR3 is CATSDLQQNTGELFF. The CDR3 DNA reads as TGTGCCACCAGTGATTTGCAACAGAACACCGGGGAGCTGTTTTTT.

This clonotype was detected ten times or more. The rearrangement links TRBV20-1 to TRBJ2-1, with 9 bases identical to TRBD2. CDR3 length: 15 amino acids. Germline CDR1 is DFQATT and CDR2 is SNEGSKA (reference sequence). V lost 8 bases and J lost 5; bases outside the gene matches: 13. The CDR3 coding sequence is TGCAGTTCCCGAGTAGCGGGAGTTTTGAACAATGAGCAGTTCTTC. It translates to CSSRVAGVLNNEQFF.